This T cell receptor beta chain was found in a study of T cells in Graves' hyperthyroidism and ophthalmopathy. CDR1 and CDR2 (germline): SEHNR, FQNEAQ (reference sequence). The CDR3 consists of 12 residues. Trimming removed 5 bases at V and 5 bases at J, with 9 bases between. From RNA transcripts, TCR beta CDR3 regions were amplified. During a first-round RT-PCR of the TCR CDR3, the HTBI primer set was used. MiXCR, run by TCRdb on the multiplex PCR reads, gives a single entry per CDR3 protein. The table has hundreds of thousands of distinct CDR3 sequences, about 38% seen once. Participants, patients aged 18 to 65, had newly diagnosed hyperthyroidism with a duration under 2 months.

The clonotype was recovered from a man younger than 35 with Graves' hyperthyroidism. The chain has TRBV7-9 and TRBJ1-1; D gene ambiguous. Sequenced: blood. CDR3 bases: TGTGCCAGCAGCGCCGCACTTACTGAAGCTTTCTTT. It specifies CASSAALTEAFF.